This paragraph reports one TCR beta chain. Its antigen is still unknown. With 3 bases clipped from V and 0 bases from J, the junction kept 10 bases outside the gene matches. This CDR3 contains 18 residues. The germline V gene has CDR1 MNHGY and CDR2 SVAAGI. The sample comes from a study of T cells in Graves' hyperthyroidism and ophthalmopathy. The study included ophthalmopathy patients with Clinical Activity Score at least 3, NOSPECS grade at least 4 and duration under 3 months. Lactation, pregnancy, other autoimmune disease or uncontrolled infection led to exclusion of patients. Amplified TCR beta CDR3 regions came from RNA transcripts. Primed by the HTBI set, a first-round RT-PCR was run on the TCR CDR3. A single record per CDR3 protein comes from TCRdb applying MiXCR to the multiplex PCR reads. The table shows hundreds of thousands of distinct CDR3 sequences, with under 25% occurring only once. The study, taken as a whole, reports: Also found in blood were most expanded thyroid clonotypes above 0.001. A 13 V-J signature model discriminated ophthalmopathy versus stable hyperthyroidism.

Material for sequencing was blood. The source of this sequence is a man between 25 and 39 years old with Graves' ophthalmopathy. The chain employs TRBV6-9 and TRBJ1-3; TRBD1 agrees at 8 bases. CDR3 sequence: CASSYRDRSSSSGNTIYF. DNA of the CDR3: TGTGCCAGCAGTTACCGGGACAGGTCAAGTAGCTCTGGAAACACCATATATTTT.